Listed below are T cell receptor beta chains from one sample, sequenced in a study of beta chain features in type 1 diabetes. Sequencing was performed with immunoSEQ multiplex PCR; in TCRdb, only in-frame clones are kept and a portion is missing. This repertoire shows about 160,000 clones, roughly 60% found once; its top ten account for roughly 0.095%. Sequenced material: naive CD4+ T cells from blood. Receptors originate from a man aged 25 to 40 with type 1 diabetes. The conserved cysteine and the conserved F or W are not part of the CDR3 here. The order of the fields is J gene, V gene, CDR3 protein.

TRBJ2-1	TRBV7-2	ASSFSRQGYNEQF
TRBJ2-3	TRBV9	ASSVVWDRDIDTQY
TRBJ2-7	TRBV4-3	ASSEDRGHEQY
TRBJ2-7	TRBV9	ASSVGTGTYEQY
TRBJ2-2	TRBV7-2	ASSLASTGGTGELF
TRBJ2-6	TRBV30	AWSLGRFGAGANVLT
TRBJ1-1	TRBV2	ASSEGKAGTEAF
TRBJ1-5	TRBV7-9	ASSLAGAGPQH
TRBJ1-1	TRBV29-1	SVDRGLNTEAF
TRBJ1-6	TRBV7-2	ASSLNLDLH
TRBJ1-5	TRBV30	AWSVSIVDQPQH
TRBJ2-3	TRBV7-2	ASSRQGSTDTQY
TRBJ1-3	TRBV23-1	ASSHRQGPSSGNTIY
TRBJ1-1	TRBV6-6	ASSSPTGPEAF
TRBJ2-5	TRBV30	AWKSSGETQY
TRBJ2-6	TRBV14	ASRGDRGPSGANVLT
TRBJ2-5	TRBV7-2	ASSLSETQY
TRBJ1-1	TRBV18	ASSTQEQPF
TRBJ1-1	TRBV10-3	ASSRQGTNTEAF
TRBJ1-2	TRBV29-1	SAQGDGYT
TRBJ1-2	TRBV23-1	ASSPPNGYT
TRBJ2-7	TRBV4-3	ASSQAQGFSYEQY
TRBJ2-7	TRBV10-3	AISESGNHEQY
TRBJ1-1	TRBV2	ARRALGQQNTEAF
TRBJ2-3	TRBV7-2	ASSPPSTDTQY
TRBJ2-3	TRBV9	ASSVVGGSTDTQY
TRBJ2-1	TRBV6-5	ASSQPGTVNNEQF
TRBJ2-7	TRBV25-1	ASSENGGVSYEQY
TRBJ2-3	TRBV7-2	ASSLVSTQY
TRBJ2-2	TRBV6-5	ASSYSSTGTGELF